This T cell receptor beta chain was recorded in a study of Ad26.COV2.S vaccination and SARS-CoV-2 variants. Germline CDR1 and CDR2: LNHDA and SQIVND (reference sequence). This CDR3 has 14 residues. V gave up 3 bases and J gave up 7 bases, with 13 bases separating them. Study-level points and caveats: Vaccinees reportedly had broad spike-specific CD8+ and CD4+ T cell responses. Quantification of TCR breadth and depth may have yielded underestimates of total T cell responses.

The count of this clone is one. Its antigen is unknown. Sequencing was performed with immunoSEQ multiplex PCR; in TCRdb, only in-frame clones are kept and a portion is missing. The sample gives approximately 140,000 clones, roughly 85% of which show up once; around 5.1% is in the top ten. The chain employs TRBV19 and TRBJ1-3; tentative D call: TRBD1 (5 bases). Sequenced material: peripheral blood, taken after recovery from COVID-19. This receptor was identified in a human donor who had recovered from COVID-19. The CDR3 region is CASSIWAGENTIYF. The CDR3 nucleotides read TGTGCCAGTAGTATCTGGGCGGGGGAGAACACCATATATTTT.